The 16 T cell receptor beta chains below come from one sample, sequenced in a study of shared clonotypes between healthy human individuals. Clones were sequenced by immunoSEQ multiplex PCR, and TCRdb holds only the in-frame ones, with some missing. The table records 740,000 or so clones, roughly 72% of them present only once. What was sequenced was memory CD4+ T cells sorted from blood. As to subset: CD45RA-negative fraction. All receptors derive from a woman aged 25 to 39 in good health.

This chain uses TRBV7-2 with TRBJ1-3; unclear D gene. Trimming pared 5 bases from V and 0 bases from J, leaving 14 bases between. The CDR3 sequence is 16 residues long. In germline, CDR1 is SGHTA, CDR2 FQGNSA. CDR3 sequence: CASSLQIGSSGNTIYF. The CDR3 bases are TGTGCCAGCAGCCTCCAAATCGGGAGCTCTGGAAACACCATATATTTT.

V is TRBV6-6 and J is TRBJ2-5; weak D call: TRBD2 (5 bases). The CDR3 contains 16 residues. Trimming removed 0 bases from V and 4 bases from J, with 15 bases in between. Germline CDR1 reads MNHNY; CDR2 reads SVGAGI (reference sequence). CDR3 DNA: TGTGCCAGCAGTTACTCCTTCCTACGGGGAATAGAGACCCAGTACTTC. It specifies CASSYSFLRGIETQYF.

With regard to this clone: The same CDR3 arises from other DNA sequences in this sample as well. The chain combines TRBV29-1 with TRBJ2-1; the match to TRBD2 covers 7 bases. This CDR3 has 14 amino acids. V shed 3 bases, J shed 1 base, and the junction held 3 bases outside the gene matches. The germline CDR1 and CDR2 sequences are SQVTM and ANQGSEA. The CDR3 DNA is TGCAGCGTTGAGGAACTAGCGTCCTACAATGAGCAGTTCTTC. It codes for CSVEELASYNEQFF.

This sequence joins TRBV4-1 and TRBJ2-3; weak D call: TRBD2 (5 bases). V shed 0 bases and J shed 6 bases, with 10 bases lying between them. The CDR3 length is 14 residues. Germline V gives CDR1 MGHRA, CDR2 YSYEKL. The CDR3 nucleotides are TGCGCCAGCAGCCAAGAGCCGGGATCGGATACGCAGTATTTT. It specifies CASSQEPGSDTQYF.

J is TRBJ1-5 and V is TRBV19; weak D call: TRBD1 (5 bases). Germline loops: CDR1 LNHDA, CDR2 SQIVND (reference sequence). This CDR3 is 17 amino acids long. Trimming stripped 7 bases from V and 3 bases from J, with 22 bases between. DNA of the CDR3: TGTGCCAGTACTCCGAACCCCGCGTACAGGCTCAATCAGCCCCAGCATTTT. Protein sequence: CASTPNPAYRLNQPQHF.

The V gene is TRBV27, the J gene TRBJ2-1; maybe TRBD2 (5 bases). Trimming removed 7 bases from V and 0 bases from J, with 10 bases in between. The CDR3 is 14 amino acids. CDR1 and CDR2 (germline): MNHEY, SMNVEV (reference sequence). The CDR3 DNA follows: TGTGCCAGCACCCTACGGGGCTCCTACAATGAGCAGTTCTTC. The encoded protein is CASTLRGSYNEQFF.

This clone was picked up many times. The genes are TRBV2 and TRBJ1-5; TRBD1 is a possible D gene (6 bases). In germline, CDR1 is SNHLY, CDR2 FYNNEI. Trimming shortened V by 4 bases and J by 2 bases, and 15 bases separated the two germline ends. The CDR3 totals 16 residues. CDR3 DNA: TGTGCCAGCAGTGCCGGGGGGGCGCGAGGCAATCAGCCCCAGCATTTT. It codes for CASSAGGARGNQPQHF.

This chain links TRBV6-1 with TRBJ2-7; no reliable D call. V dropped 7 bases and J dropped 2 bases, with 15 bases sitting between them. The CDR3 is 14 amino acids. In germline, CDR1 is MNHNS, CDR2 SASEGT. The DNA of the CDR3 is TGTGCCAGCATGAATTCGGACGGACCCTACGAGCAGTACTTC. This gives the protein CASMNSDGPYEQYF.

This clone has a handful of counts. This chain joins TRBV19 and TRBJ2-1; D is perhaps TRBD2 (6 bases). Germline CDR1 LNHDA, CDR2 SQIVND (reference sequence). The germline V and J ends were trimmed by 0 bases and 3 bases, with 9 bases remaining between them. The length of the CDR3 is 15 residues. The CDR3 bases are TGTGCCAGTAGTATAGATCCGGGACTCTACAATGAGCAGTTCTTC. Protein sequence: CASSIDPGLYNEQFF.

The chain recombines TRBV5-1 with TRBJ2-3; D possibly corresponds to TRBD1 (6 bases). The CDR3 consists of 14 residues. The V end lost 7 bases, the J end lost 2 bases, and 14 bases lay between the germline ends. The V gene's germline CDR1 is SGHRS and CDR2 YFSETQ. CDR3 sequence: CASGQQGATDTQYF. The DNA of the CDR3 is TGCGCCAGCGGTCAACAGGGAGCCACAGATACGCAGTATTTT. Using reference TRBV5-1 and TRBJ2-3 for the parts outside the CDR3, the full variable domain is KAGVTQTPRYLIKTRGQQVTLSCSPISGHRSVSWYQQTPGQGLQFLFEYFSETQRNKGNFPGRFSGRQFSNSRSEMNVSTLELGDSALYLCASGQQGATDTQYFGPGTRLTVL.

The chain recombines TRBV9 with TRBJ2-2, with D possibly TRBD1 on 5 matching bases. Germline assignment: CDR1 SGDLS and CDR2 YYNGEE. V was trimmed by 2 bases and J by 6 bases, leaving 20 bases between them. The CDR3 is 17 amino acids. The CDR3 DNA reads TGTGCCAGCAGCGTCCACCTGGGGCAGGAGCGTGCCGGGGAGCTGTTTTTT. Its translation is CASSVHLGQERAGELFF.

This clone was seen only a few times. The gene calls are TRBV15 and TRBJ1-5; perhaps TRBD1 as D (6 bases). CDR3 length: 14 residues. V was clipped by 1 base and J by 2 bases, with 6 bases between them. Germline CDR1 and CDR2: LNHNV and YYDKDF (reference sequence). CDR3 sequence: CATSRGQGNQPQHF. The CDR3 DNA sequence: TGTGCCACCAGCAGAGGACAGGGCAATCAGCCCCAGCATTTT.

This clone showed up just a few times. The chain links TRBV29-1 to TRBJ2-5; 10 bases fit TRBD2. This CDR3 is built from 15 residues. V dropped 8 bases and J dropped 4; count of bases not matched to a gene: 13. CDR1 is SQVTM and CDR2 is ANQGSEA in the germline V gene. The CDR3 here is CSSRQASGRGETQYF. Written as DNA, the CDR3 is TGCAGCTCCCGTCAGGCTAGCGGGAGAGGAGAGACCCAGTACTTC.

J is TRBJ1-3 and V is TRBV19; D unresolved. V lost 3 bases, J lost 2 bases, and 5 bases lay in between. Germline V CDR1 and CDR2: LNHDA, SQIVND (reference sequence). The CDR3 consists of 13 residues. CDR3 nucleotide sequence: TGTGCCAGTAGTATCCAGCCTGGAAACACCATATATTTT. This sequence encodes CASSIQPGNTIYF.

The V gene is TRBV10-2, the J gene TRBJ2-3; D unresolved. The CDR3 runs to 13 residues. With 7 bases removed from V and 1 base from J, the gap between germline ends came to 9 bases. Looked up from germline, CDR1 is WSHSY and CDR2 is SAAADI. CDR3 nucleotides: TGCGCCAGCACCCGGGTTGGCACAGATACGCAGTATTTT. This encodes CASTRVGTDTQYF.

This clone came up many times. J is TRBJ2-7 and V is TRBV7-9; D call uncertain. Deletions cut 3 bases from V and 1 base from J, with 10 bases between. The CDR3 sequence is 14 residues long. CDR1 SEHNR and CDR2 FQNEAQ come from the germline V gene (reference sequence). DNA for the CDR3: TGTGCCAGCAGCTTGGGTCGGGTTTCCTACGAGCAGTACTTC. Translation gives CASSLGRVSYEQYF.